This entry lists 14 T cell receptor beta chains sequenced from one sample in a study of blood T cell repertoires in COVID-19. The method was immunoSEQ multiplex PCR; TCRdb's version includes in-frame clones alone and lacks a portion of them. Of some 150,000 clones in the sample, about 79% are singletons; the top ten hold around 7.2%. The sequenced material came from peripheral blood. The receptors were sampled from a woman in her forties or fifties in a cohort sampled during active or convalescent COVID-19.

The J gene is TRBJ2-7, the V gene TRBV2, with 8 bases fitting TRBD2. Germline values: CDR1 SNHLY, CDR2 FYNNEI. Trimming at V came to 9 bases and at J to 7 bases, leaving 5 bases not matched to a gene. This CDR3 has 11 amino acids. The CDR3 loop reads CARVAGREQYF. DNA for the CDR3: TGTGCCAGAGTAGCGGGGCGGGAGCAGTACTTC.

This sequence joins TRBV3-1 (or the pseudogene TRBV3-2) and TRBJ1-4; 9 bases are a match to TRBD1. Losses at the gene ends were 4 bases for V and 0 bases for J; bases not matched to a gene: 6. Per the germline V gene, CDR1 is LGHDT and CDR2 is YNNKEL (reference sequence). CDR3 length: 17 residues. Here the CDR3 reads CASSRRTGATTNEKLFF. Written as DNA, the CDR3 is TGTGCCAGCAGCCGACGGACAGGGGCCACAACTAATGAAAAACTGTTTTTT.

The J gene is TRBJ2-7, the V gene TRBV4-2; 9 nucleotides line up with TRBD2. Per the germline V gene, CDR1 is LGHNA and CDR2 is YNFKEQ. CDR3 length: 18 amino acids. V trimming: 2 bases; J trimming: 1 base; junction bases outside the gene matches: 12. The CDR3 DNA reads TGTGCCAGCAGCCAAACCCTCGGGACTAGCTCTATTTCCTACGAGCAGTACTTC. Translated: CASSQTLGTSSISYEQYF.

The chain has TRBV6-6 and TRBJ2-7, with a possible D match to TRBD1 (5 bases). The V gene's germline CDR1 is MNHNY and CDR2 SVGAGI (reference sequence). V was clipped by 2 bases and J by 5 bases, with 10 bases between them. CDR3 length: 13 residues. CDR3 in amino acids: CASSYVQGHEQYF. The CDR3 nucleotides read TGTGCCAGCAGTTACGTTCAGGGCCACGAGCAGTACTTC.

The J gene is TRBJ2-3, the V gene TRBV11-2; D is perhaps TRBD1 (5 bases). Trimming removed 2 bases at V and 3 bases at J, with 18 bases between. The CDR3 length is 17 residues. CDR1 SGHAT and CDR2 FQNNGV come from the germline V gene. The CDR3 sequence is CASSLRTAGKTTDTQYF. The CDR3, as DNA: TGTGCCAGCAGCTTAAGAACTGCAGGGAAGACGACAGATACGCAGTATTTT.

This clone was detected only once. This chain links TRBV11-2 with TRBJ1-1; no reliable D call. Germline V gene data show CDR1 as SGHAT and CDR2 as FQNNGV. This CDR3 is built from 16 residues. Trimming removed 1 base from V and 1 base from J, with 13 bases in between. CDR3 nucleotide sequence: TGTGCCAGCAGCTTAGCGATGGCAGGTTCGAACACTGAAGCTTTCTTT. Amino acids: CASSLAMAGSNTEAFF.

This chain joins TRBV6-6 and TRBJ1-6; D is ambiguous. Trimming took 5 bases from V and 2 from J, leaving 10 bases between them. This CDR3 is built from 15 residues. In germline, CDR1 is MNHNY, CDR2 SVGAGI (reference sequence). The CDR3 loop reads CASSKTPTYNSPLHF. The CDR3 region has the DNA TGTGCCAGCAGTAAAACCCCTACCTATAATTCACCCCTCCACTTT.

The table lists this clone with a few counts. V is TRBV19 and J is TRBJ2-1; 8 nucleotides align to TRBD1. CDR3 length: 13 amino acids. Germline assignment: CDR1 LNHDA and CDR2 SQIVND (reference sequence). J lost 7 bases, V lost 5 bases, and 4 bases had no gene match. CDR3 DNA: TGTGCCAGTAGTCCCGGGACAGGAAATGAGCAGTTCTTC. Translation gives CASSPGTGNEQFF.

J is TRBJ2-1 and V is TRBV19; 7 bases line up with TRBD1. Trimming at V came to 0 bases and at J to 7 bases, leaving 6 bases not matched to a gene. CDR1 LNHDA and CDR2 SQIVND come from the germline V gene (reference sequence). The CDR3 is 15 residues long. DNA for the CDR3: TGTGCCAGTAGTATAGAGTCAGGGGGTCTAAATGAGCAGTTCTTC. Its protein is CASSIESGGLNEQFF.

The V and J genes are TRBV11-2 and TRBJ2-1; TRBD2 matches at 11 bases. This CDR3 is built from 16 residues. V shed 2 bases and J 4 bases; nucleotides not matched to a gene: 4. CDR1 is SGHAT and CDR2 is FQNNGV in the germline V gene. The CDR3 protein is CASSLSLAGGYNEQFF. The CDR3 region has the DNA TGTGCCAGCAGCTTAAGCCTAGCGGGGGGATACAATGAGCAGTTCTTC.

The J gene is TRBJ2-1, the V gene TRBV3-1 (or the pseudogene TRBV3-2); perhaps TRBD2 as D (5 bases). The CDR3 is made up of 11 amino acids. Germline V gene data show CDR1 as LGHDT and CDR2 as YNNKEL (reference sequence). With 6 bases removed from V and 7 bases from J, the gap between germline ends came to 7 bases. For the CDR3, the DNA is TGTGCCAGCAGGAGGGCGAATGAGCAGTTCTTC. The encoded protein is CASRRANEQFF.

The chain's CDR3 is CASSLARGQAKNIQYF. CDR3 nucleotide sequence: TGCGCCAGCAGCTTGGCGCGGGGGCAAGCCAAAAACATTCAGTACTTC. V is TRBV5-1 and J is TRBJ2-4; a weak D match, TRBD2 (7 bases). This CDR3 has 16 residues. V was trimmed by 0 bases and J by 0 bases, leaving 10 bases between them. From germline, CDR1 is SGHRS and CDR2 YFSETQ.

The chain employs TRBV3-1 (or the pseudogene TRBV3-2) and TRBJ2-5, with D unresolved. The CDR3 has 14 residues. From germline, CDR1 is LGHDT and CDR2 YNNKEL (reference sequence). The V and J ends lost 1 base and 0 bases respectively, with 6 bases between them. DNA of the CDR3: TGTGCCAGCAGCCAAGTAGACTACCAAGAGACCCAGTACTTC. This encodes CASSQVDYQETQYF.

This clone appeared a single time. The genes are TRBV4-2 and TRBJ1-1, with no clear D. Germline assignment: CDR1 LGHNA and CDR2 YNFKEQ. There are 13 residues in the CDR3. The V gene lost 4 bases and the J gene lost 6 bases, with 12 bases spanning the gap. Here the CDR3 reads CASSPPEFAEAFF. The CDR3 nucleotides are TGTGCCAGCAGCCCCCCAGAATTCGCTGAAGCTTTCTTT.